Below are 2 T cell receptor beta chains sequenced from a single sample in a study of cytomegalovirus exposure and HLA in healthy donors. Researchers ran the PCR with 60 Vbeta and 13 Jbeta primers. Clones were sequenced by immunoSEQ multiplex PCR, and TCRdb holds only the in-frame ones, with some missing. The sample gives roughly 110,000 clones, roughly four fifths of which show up once; 6.1% is in the top ten. Sequencing was done on a sample of PBMCs. The origin of the receptors is a woman between 45 and 65 years old in good health and CMV-seropositive.

A few counts support this clone. This chain connects TRBV6-1 to TRBJ2-1, with D possibly matching TRBD2 (6 bases). The germline CDR1 and CDR2 sequences are MNHNS and SASEGT. Trimming cost V 7 bases and J 5 bases, with 12 bases left between them. The CDR3 covers 13 residues. In DNA, the CDR3 is TGTGCCAGCACCCGGTGGGGGGACAATGAGCAGTTCTTC. Encoded protein: CASTRWGDNEQFF.

Worth noting for this clone: A much larger clonotype is one base distant, so this may be a read error. V gene TRBV7-8 combines with J gene TRBJ1-2; tentative D call: TRBD1 (5 bases). Germline CDR1 and CDR2: SGHVS and FQNEAQ. Trimming took off 8 bases at V and 8 bases at J, with 15 bases between the two ends. The CDR3 extends over 12 amino acids. The CDR3 is CASSGGWGGYTF. Written as DNA, the CDR3 is TGTGCCAGCTCCGGGGGATGGGGCGGCTACACCTTC.